This T cell receptor (beta chain) was recorded in a study of cytomegalovirus exposure and HLA in healthy donors. Study-wide findings and caveats: There were some V segments, including TRBV6-2 and TRBV6-3, excluded as indistinguishable. Most of the TCR beta V segments (in an earlier analysis) were productive either about 87% or about 30% of the time.

This clone appeared once. The antigen is not known. PCR was performed using 60 Vbeta and 13 Jbeta primers. The protocol was immunoSEQ multiplex PCR, while the TCRdb copy is restricted to in-frame clones and leaves out a portion. In the table there are about 170,000 clones, 70% to 80% of which are singletons. V was pared by 0 bases and J by 4 bases, with 10 bases between. The CDR3 length is 14 residues. The V gene's germline CDR1 is SGHRS and CDR2 YFSETQ. The rearrangement links TRBV5-1 to TRBJ1-2, with D possibly being TRBD1 (5 bases). The source is a woman aged 25 to 39 in good health and CMV-seropositive. The sequencing sample was made of PBMCs. The CDR3 reads CASSLAGGVYGYTF. The CDR3, as DNA: TGCGCCAGCAGCTTGGCCGGGGGGGTCTATGGCTACACCTTC.